A selection of T cell receptor beta chains follows, all from one sample in a study of blood T cell repertoires in COVID-19. Generated by immunoSEQ multiplex PCR, the TCRdb table keeps only in-frame clones and is missing some. This sample carries 100,000 to 150,000 clones, roughly four fifths of them seen once, and the ten largest clones take roughly 10%. The material sequenced was peripheral blood. All receptors come from a man aged 35-49 years with active or convalescent COVID-19. Each CDR3 is given with its conserved first and last residue. Fields, in order: clone size, J gene, D gene, V gene, CDR3 DNA, CDR3 protein. The D gene is left open where the match is weak. Clone size is shown for a subset of rows, as once, few, many or a class of expanded clone.

clone_size: -
j_call: TRBJ2-1
d_call: -
v_call: TRBV7-2
cdr3_nt: TGTGCCAGCAGCCTCAGTGTCAATGAGCAGTTCTTC
cdr3_aa: CASSLSVNEQFF

clone_size: -
j_call: TRBJ2-7
d_call: -
v_call: TRBV9
cdr3_nt: TGTGCCAGCAGCGTAGCTGGGGAGTCCTACGAGCAGTACTTC
cdr3_aa: CASSVAGESYEQYF

clone_size: -
j_call: TRBJ2-2
d_call: -
v_call: TRBV24-1
cdr3_nt: TGTGCCACCAGAAGCAGGGACACCGGGGAGCTGTTTTTT
cdr3_aa: CATRSRDTGELFF

clone_size: -
j_call: TRBJ1-5
d_call: -
v_call: TRBV19
cdr3_nt: TGTGCCAGTAGTCCGCCTAATAGCAATCAGCCCCAGCATTTT
cdr3_aa: CASSPPNSNQPQHF

clone_size: -
j_call: TRBJ2-5
d_call: TRBD1
v_call: TRBV5-1
cdr3_nt: TGCGCCAGCAGCTTGGAGGGGACAGGGAGGGAGACCCAGTACTTC
cdr3_aa: CASSLEGTGRETQYF

clone_size: -
j_call: TRBJ1-1
d_call: TRBD1
v_call: TRBV19
cdr3_nt: TGTGCCAGTAGTAACCCTCGGGACAGGGGGAGAGATGAAGCTTTCTTT
cdr3_aa: CASSNPRDRGRDEAFF

clone_size: -
j_call: TRBJ2-1
d_call: -
v_call: TRBV7-2
cdr3_nt: TGTGCCAGCAGCTCTCACCCTGAGGGCCATGAGCAGTTCTTC
cdr3_aa: CASSSHPEGHEQFF

clone_size: once
j_call: TRBJ2-1
d_call: TRBD1
v_call: TRBV19
cdr3_nt: TGTGCCAGTAGTACTCTGCCGGGACAGGGTGGATGGCGGTTCTTC
cdr3_aa: CASSTLPGQGGWRFF

clone_size: -
j_call: TRBJ1-5
d_call: -
v_call: TRBV6-5
cdr3_nt: TGTGCCAGCAACCGACAAGCCAATCAGCCCCAGCATTTT
cdr3_aa: CASNRQANQPQHF

clone_size: -
j_call: TRBJ1-2
d_call: TRBD1
v_call: TRBV20-1
cdr3_nt: TGCAGTGCTAGTCCCACAGGGGGAGGCTACACCTTC
cdr3_aa: CSASPTGGGYTF

clone_size: -
j_call: TRBJ2-7
d_call: -
v_call: TRBV18
cdr3_nt: TGTGCCAGCTCACCACAGGGGGACTACGAGCAGTACTTC
cdr3_aa: CASSPQGDYEQYF

clone_size: -
j_call: TRBJ1-1
d_call: -
v_call: TRBV27
cdr3_nt: TGTGCCACCACGCGTTCCGGGGAAGGGTGGGGGAACACTGAAGCTTTCTTT
cdr3_aa: CATTRSGEGWGNTEAFF

clone_size: -
j_call: TRBJ1-1
d_call: -
v_call: TRBV6-5
cdr3_nt: TGTGCCAGCGTTCCACCGGGATTGAACACTGAAGCTTTCTTT
cdr3_aa: CASVPPGLNTEAFF

clone_size: -
j_call: TRBJ2-5
d_call: TRBD2
v_call: TRBV6-6
cdr3_nt: TGTGCCAGCAGTTACGGACTAGTCGGAAAGGAGACCCAGTACTTC
cdr3_aa: CASSYGLVGKETQYF

clone_size: -
j_call: TRBJ1-5
d_call: -
v_call: TRBV4-2
cdr3_nt: TGTGCCAGCAGCCAAGGAGAAGGGGGCAATCAGCCCCAGCATTTT
cdr3_aa: CASSQGEGGNQPQHF

clone_size: -
j_call: TRBJ2-1
d_call: -
v_call: TRBV2
cdr3_nt: TGTGCCAGCACCCGACAACCACCGGGACAACGGGGAACGCAATACAATGAGCAGTTCTTC
cdr3_aa: CASTRQPPGQRGTQYNEQFF

clone_size: -
j_call: TRBJ2-7
d_call: -
v_call: TRBV19
cdr3_nt: TGTGCCAGTAGTTGGCGGGACTCCTACGAGCAGTACTTC
cdr3_aa: CASSWRDSYEQYF

clone_size: -
j_call: TRBJ1-4
d_call: TRBD1
v_call: TRBV9
cdr3_nt: TGTGCCAGCAGCTCCCCAGGGCAGGGGGGAGAAAAACTGTTTTTT
cdr3_aa: CASSSPGQGGEKLFF

clone_size: -
j_call: TRBJ2-2
d_call: TRBD1
v_call: TRBV7-9
cdr3_nt: TGTGCCAGCAGCGAGGGGACAGGGCGGGCCGGGGAGCTGTTTTTT
cdr3_aa: CASSEGTGRAGELFF

clone_size: -
j_call: TRBJ2-5
d_call: -
v_call: TRBV29-1
cdr3_nt: TGCAGCGTTCCAGGGATGGGGACCCAGTACTTC
cdr3_aa: CSVPGMGTQYF

clone_size: -
j_call: TRBJ2-2
d_call: -
v_call: TRBV7-9
cdr3_nt: TGTGCCAGCAGTCAAACTACTACCGGGGAGCTGTTTTTT
cdr3_aa: CASSQTTTGELFF

clone_size: -
j_call: TRBJ2-7
d_call: TRBD2
v_call: TRBV7-2
cdr3_nt: TGTGCCAGCAGCTTAGGGAGTAGCGGGGGGGCCGGGTCCTGGCAGTACTTC
cdr3_aa: CASSLGSSGGAGSWQYF

clone_size: -
j_call: TRBJ1-5
d_call: -
v_call: TRBV19
cdr3_nt: TGTGCCAGTAGACGACAGGTATTCAATCAGCCCCAGCATTTT
cdr3_aa: CASRRQVFNQPQHF

clone_size: -
j_call: TRBJ2-3
d_call: -
v_call: TRBV5-1
cdr3_nt: TGCGCCAGCAGCTTGCTGGGTCCCCGGGGCACAGATACGCAGTATTTT
cdr3_aa: CASSLLGPRGTDTQYF

clone_size: few
j_call: TRBJ1-4
d_call: TRBD1
v_call: TRBV6-5
cdr3_nt: TGTGCCAGCAGTTCACGACAGGGGGCTAATGAAAAACTGTTTTTT
cdr3_aa: CASSSRQGANEKLFF

clone_size: -
j_call: TRBJ2-2
d_call: TRBD1
v_call: TRBV3-1/TRBV3-2
cdr3_nt: TGTGCCAGCAGCCAAACAACAGGGGCCGGGGAGCTGTTTTTT
cdr3_aa: CASSQTTGAGELFF

clone_size: -
j_call: TRBJ2-3
d_call: TRBD2
v_call: TRBV7-2
cdr3_nt: TGTGCCAGCAGCCCACGGACCGGGGGGAAGGATACGCAGTATTTT
cdr3_aa: CASSPRTGGKDTQYF

clone_size: medium-sized
j_call: TRBJ1-6
d_call: TRBD1
v_call: TRBV5-8
cdr3_nt: TGTGCCAGCAGCCTGGGACAGTTTAATTCACCCCTCCACTTT
cdr3_aa: CASSLGQFNSPLHF

clone_size: -
j_call: TRBJ1-4
d_call: TRBD1
v_call: TRBV7-3
cdr3_nt: TGTGCCAGCAGCCCCCGACAGGGGCCGACTAATGAAAAACTGTTTTTT
cdr3_aa: CASSPRQGPTNEKLFF

clone_size: few
j_call: TRBJ1-3
d_call: -
v_call: TRBV6-2/TRBV6-3
cdr3_nt: TGTGCCAGCAGTTACTTCGGGAACTCTGGAAACACCATATATTTT
cdr3_aa: CASSYFGNSGNTIYF

clone_size: -
j_call: TRBJ1-1
d_call: TRBD1
v_call: TRBV19
cdr3_nt: TGTGCCAGTAGTACGAGGACAGGGCGGCGGACTGAAGCTTTCTTT
cdr3_aa: CASSTRTGRRTEAFF

clone_size: -
j_call: TRBJ2-7
d_call: -
v_call: TRBV6-1
cdr3_nt: TGTGCCAGCAGTGAAGGGGCTTTAGTCTACGAGCAGTACTTC
cdr3_aa: CASSEGALVYEQYF

clone_size: -
j_call: TRBJ1-1
d_call: -
v_call: TRBV5-8
cdr3_nt: TGTGCCAGCAGCTTGGCAGGGTCTTCGACTGAAGCTTTCTTT
cdr3_aa: CASSLAGSSTEAFF

clone_size: -
j_call: TRBJ1-2
d_call: TRBD1
v_call: TRBV5-6
cdr3_nt: TGTGCCAGCTCCGAGGGGACAGGAGTCTATGGCTACACCTTC
cdr3_aa: CASSEGTGVYGYTF

clone_size: -
j_call: TRBJ1-2
d_call: -
v_call: TRBV19
cdr3_nt: TGTGCCAGTAGTATTCAACAGATAAGGAATGGCTACACCTTC
cdr3_aa: CASSIQQIRNGYTF

clone_size: few
j_call: TRBJ1-6
d_call: -
v_call: TRBV9
cdr3_nt: TGTGCCAGCACGAGGGGGAAGGATTCACCCCTCCACTTT
cdr3_aa: CASTRGKDSPLHF

clone_size: -
j_call: TRBJ2-3
d_call: TRBD2
v_call: TRBV4-2
cdr3_nt: TGTGCCAGCAGCCAAGATCTAGCGGGGGGGCCAGATACGCAGTATTTT
cdr3_aa: CASSQDLAGGPDTQYF

clone_size: -
j_call: TRBJ2-7
d_call: TRBD1
v_call: TRBV5-1
cdr3_nt: TGCGCCAGCAGCCCAGGACAGGGGGTCGACGAGCAGTACTTC
cdr3_aa: CASSPGQGVDEQYF

clone_size: once
j_call: TRBJ2-6
d_call: TRBD2
v_call: TRBV4-2
cdr3_nt: TGTGCCAGCAGCCAACCACCGGGACTAGCGTCCTACCCTGGGGCCAACGTCCTGACTTTC
cdr3_aa: CASSQPPGLASYPGANVLTF

clone_size: -
j_call: TRBJ1-4
d_call: TRBD1
v_call: TRBV2
cdr3_nt: TGTGCCAGCTGGGGGACAGGTTGGGAAAAACTGTTTTTT
cdr3_aa: CASWGTGWEKLFF

clone_size: -
j_call: TRBJ1-1
d_call: TRBD1
v_call: TRBV5-1
cdr3_nt: TGCGCCAGCAGCTCGACAGGGGGGAACACTGAAGCTTTCTTT
cdr3_aa: CASSSTGGNTEAFF

clone_size: -
j_call: TRBJ1-6
d_call: TRBD1
v_call: TRBV3-1/TRBV3-2
cdr3_nt: TGTGCCAGCTGGAGGGGGCATGGTTCACCCCTCCACTTT
cdr3_aa: CASWRGHGSPLHF

clone_size: few
j_call: TRBJ1-5
d_call: TRBD1
v_call: TRBV11-1
cdr3_nt: TGTGCCAGCAGCGCCGGACAGGGTAGCAATCAGCCCCAGCATTTT
cdr3_aa: CASSAGQGSNQPQHF

clone_size: -
j_call: TRBJ1-2
d_call: TRBD1
v_call: TRBV2
cdr3_nt: TGTGCCAGCAGCCTTTCTTGGACAGGGGTCGGCTACACCTTC
cdr3_aa: CASSLSWTGVGYTF

clone_size: -
j_call: TRBJ2-3
d_call: -
v_call: TRBV3-1/TRBV3-2
cdr3_nt: TGTGCCAGCACTAAGTCCGGGGGCACAGATACGCAGTATTTT
cdr3_aa: CASTKSGGTDTQYF

clone_size: -
j_call: TRBJ1-4
d_call: -
v_call: TRBV5-1
cdr3_nt: TGCGCCAGCAGCTTGGGCCAGGCATCGAATGAAAAACTGTTTTTT
cdr3_aa: CASSLGQASNEKLFF

clone_size: -
j_call: TRBJ1-6
d_call: -
v_call: TRBV30
cdr3_nt: TGTGCCTGGGGCAACGGGGGGGAATCACCCCTCCACTTT
cdr3_aa: CAWGNGGESPLHF

clone_size: -
j_call: TRBJ1-3
d_call: -
v_call: TRBV5-5
cdr3_nt: TGTGCCAGCAGCTTCATTCAGGGCACTGGAAACACCATATATTTT
cdr3_aa: CASSFIQGTGNTIYF

clone_size: -
j_call: TRBJ1-5
d_call: -
v_call: TRBV5-4
cdr3_nt: TGTGCCAGCAGCCTGGGAGATCAGCCCCAGCATTTT
cdr3_aa: CASSLGDQPQHF

clone_size: -
j_call: TRBJ2-7
d_call: TRBD2
v_call: TRBV11-1
cdr3_nt: TGTGCCAGCAGCTTAATGTCAGGACTAGGCTCGAGTGAGCAGTACTTC
cdr3_aa: CASSLMSGLGSSEQYF

clone_size: -
j_call: TRBJ2-7
d_call: TRBD2
v_call: TRBV10-3
cdr3_nt: TGTGCCATCAGTGAGATTAGCGGGGTGGGGGAGCAGTACTTC
cdr3_aa: CAISEISGVGEQYF

clone_size: -
j_call: TRBJ2-7
d_call: TRBD2
v_call: TRBV27
cdr3_nt: TGTTCCGCGGGGGGAGGGTTCTACGAGCAGTACTTC
cdr3_aa: CSAGGGFYEQYF

clone_size: few
j_call: TRBJ2-2
d_call: -
v_call: TRBV6-5
cdr3_nt: TGTGCCAGCACCCGGGCCGGGGACACCGGGGAGCTGTTTTTT
cdr3_aa: CASTRAGDTGELFF

clone_size: -
j_call: TRBJ2-7
d_call: TRBD1
v_call: TRBV19
cdr3_nt: TGTGCCAGTAGTATTAGCCGGGACAGCGCGTACGAGCAGTACTTC
cdr3_aa: CASSISRDSAYEQYF

clone_size: once
j_call: TRBJ2-1
d_call: -
v_call: TRBV19
cdr3_nt: TGTGCCAGTAGTATTTCGAGGGCCAATGAGCAGTTCTTC
cdr3_aa: CASSISRANEQFF

clone_size: -
j_call: TRBJ2-5
d_call: TRBD1
v_call: TRBV10-3
cdr3_nt: TGTGCCATCAGTGGGGACAGGGACACCCAGTACTTC
cdr3_aa: CAISGDRDTQYF

clone_size: -
j_call: TRBJ1-4
d_call: TRBD1
v_call: TRBV19
cdr3_nt: TGTGCCAGTAGGCCCCGGGACAGACCTAATGAAAAACTGTTTTTT
cdr3_aa: CASRPRDRPNEKLFF

clone_size: -
j_call: TRBJ1-5
d_call: -
v_call: TRBV9
cdr3_nt: TGTGCCAGCAGCGCCCAGGGCGGTGATCAGCCCCAGCATTTT
cdr3_aa: CASSAQGGDQPQHF

clone_size: -
j_call: TRBJ2-2
d_call: -
v_call: TRBV11-2
cdr3_nt: TGTGCCAGCAGCCCACAGGGTTCCGGGGAGCTGTTTTTT
cdr3_aa: CASSPQGSGELFF